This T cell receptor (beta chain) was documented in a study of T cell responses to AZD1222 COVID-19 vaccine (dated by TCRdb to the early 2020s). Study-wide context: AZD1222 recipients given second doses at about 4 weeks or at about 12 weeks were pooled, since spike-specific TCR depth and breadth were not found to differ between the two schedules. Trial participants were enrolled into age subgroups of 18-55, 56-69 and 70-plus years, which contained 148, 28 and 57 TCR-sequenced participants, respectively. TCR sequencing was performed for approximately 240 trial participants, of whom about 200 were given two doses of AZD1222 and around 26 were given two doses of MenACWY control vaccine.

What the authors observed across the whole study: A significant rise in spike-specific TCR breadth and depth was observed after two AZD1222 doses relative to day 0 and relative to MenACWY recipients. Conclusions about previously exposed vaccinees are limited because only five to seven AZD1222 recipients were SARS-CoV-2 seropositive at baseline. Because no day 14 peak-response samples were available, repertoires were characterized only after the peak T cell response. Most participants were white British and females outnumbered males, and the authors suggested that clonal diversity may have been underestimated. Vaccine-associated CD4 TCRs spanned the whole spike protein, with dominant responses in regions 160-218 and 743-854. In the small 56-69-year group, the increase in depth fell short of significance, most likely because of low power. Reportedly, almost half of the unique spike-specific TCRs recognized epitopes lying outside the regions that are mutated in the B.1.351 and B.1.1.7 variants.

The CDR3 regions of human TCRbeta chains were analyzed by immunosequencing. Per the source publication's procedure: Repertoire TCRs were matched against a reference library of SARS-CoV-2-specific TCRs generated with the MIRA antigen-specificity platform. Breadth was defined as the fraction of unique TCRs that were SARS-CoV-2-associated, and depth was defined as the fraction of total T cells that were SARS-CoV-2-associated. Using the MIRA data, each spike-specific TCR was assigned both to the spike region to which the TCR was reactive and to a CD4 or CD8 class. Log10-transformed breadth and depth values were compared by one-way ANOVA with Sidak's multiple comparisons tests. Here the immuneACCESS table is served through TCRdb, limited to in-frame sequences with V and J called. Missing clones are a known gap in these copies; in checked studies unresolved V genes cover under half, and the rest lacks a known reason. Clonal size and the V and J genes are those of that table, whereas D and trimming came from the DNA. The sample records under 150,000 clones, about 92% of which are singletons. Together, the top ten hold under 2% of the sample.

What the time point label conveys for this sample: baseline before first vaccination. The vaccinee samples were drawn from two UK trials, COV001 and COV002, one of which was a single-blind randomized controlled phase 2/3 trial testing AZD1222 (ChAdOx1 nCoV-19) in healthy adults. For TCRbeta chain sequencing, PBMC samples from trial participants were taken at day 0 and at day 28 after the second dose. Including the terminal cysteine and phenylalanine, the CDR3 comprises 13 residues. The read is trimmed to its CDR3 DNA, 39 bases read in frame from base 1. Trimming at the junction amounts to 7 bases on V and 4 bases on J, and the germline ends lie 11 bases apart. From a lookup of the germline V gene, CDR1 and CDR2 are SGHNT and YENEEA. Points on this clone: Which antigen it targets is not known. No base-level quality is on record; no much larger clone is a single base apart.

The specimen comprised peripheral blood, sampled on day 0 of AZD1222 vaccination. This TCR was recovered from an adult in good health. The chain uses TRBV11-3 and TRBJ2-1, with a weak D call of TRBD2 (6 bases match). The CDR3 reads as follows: CASNRGKYNEQFF. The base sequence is TGTGCCAGCAACCGCGGGAAATACAATGAGCAGTTCTTC.